A single sample is the source of the 16 T cell receptor beta chains below, sequenced in a study of cytomegalovirus exposure and HLA in healthy donors. PCR involved 60 Vbeta and 13 Jbeta primers. The assay was immunoSEQ multiplex PCR, and TCRdb's table has in-frame clones only and misses some. Of some 150,000 clones detected, more than 75% appear once; the ten largest clones hold over 1.1%. Sequenced sample: PBMCs. The receptors were gathered from a male donor in good health and CMV-seronegative.

The chain uses TRBV29-1 and TRBJ1-1; no clear D. CDR3 size: 15 residues. V lost 2 bases and J 1 base, leaving 14 bases between the germline ends. Germline V gives CDR1 SQVTM, CDR2 ANQGSEA. Here the CDR3 reads CSVERRAGPNTEAFF. CDR3 nucleotide sequence: TGCAGCGTTGAAAGGAGGGCAGGACCGAACACTGAAGCTTTCTTT.

This clone was detected once. V usage is TRBV4-1 and J usage is TRBJ2-7; perhaps TRBD1 as D (6 bases). Deletions cut 4 bases from V and 7 bases from J, with 14 bases between. The CDR3 runs 13 residues. From germline, CDR1 is MGHRA and CDR2 YSYEKL. CDR3 nucleotides: TGCGCCAGCAGCCCCGGGACACCGGGGGAGCAGTACTTC. Residues: CASSPGTPGEQYF.

J is TRBJ2-7 and V is TRBV27, with a possible D match to TRBD2 (6 bases). The V end lost 2 bases, the J end lost 2 bases, and 16 bases lay between the germline ends. Germline V lookup: CDR1 MNHEY, CDR2 SMNVEV (reference sequence). CDR3 length: 16 residues. CDR3 protein: CASSLSGTPRTYEQYF. CDR3 bases: TGTGCCAGCAGTTTAAGTGGGACTCCCCGGACCTACGAGCAGTACTTC.

The chain carries TRBV5-4 and TRBJ2-7, with a tentative D call TRBD2 (6 bases). V was clipped by 4 bases and J by 3 bases, with 14 bases between them. The CDR3 has 14 amino acids. CDR1 and CDR2 from the germline V gene are SGHNT and YYREEE (reference sequence). Here the CDR3 reads CASSSLPGSYEQYF. In DNA, the CDR3 is TGTGCCAGCAGCAGCCTTCCCGGGAGCTACGAGCAGTACTTC.

This clone has just one count. V gene TRBV5-5 combines with J gene TRBJ1-4, with a weak D call TRBD1 (6 bases). Trimming cost V 4 bases and J 0 bases, with 13 bases left between them. Germline V CDR1 and CDR2: SGHKS, YYEKEE (reference sequence). The CDR3 consists of 16 residues. CDR3 sequence (DNA): TGTGCCAGCAGCCTACTAAAGGGGGCAACTAATGAAAAACTGTTTTTT. Its translation is CASSLLKGATNEKLFF.

There are a few counts of this clone. The CDR3 reads CASADRGGYEQYF. CDR3 in DNA: TGTGCCAGCGCGGACAGGGGAGGCTACGAGCAGTACTTC. The J gene is TRBJ2-7, the V gene TRBV6-1; TRBD1 matches at 9 bases. CDR3 length: 13 amino acids. The germline V gene has CDR1 MNHNS and CDR2 SASEGT. The trim removed 8 bases at V and 3 bases at J, leaving 5 bases unmatched.

This clone was counted only a few times. The chain employs TRBV6-6 and TRBJ1-2, with D uncertain. The length of the CDR3 is 13 residues. The germline V gene encodes CDR1 MNHNY and CDR2 SVGAGI (reference sequence). V was shortened by 5 bases and J by 2 bases, with 9 bases between the two germline ends. This chain's CDR3 is CASSGDGNYGYTF. DNA for the CDR3: TGTGCCAGCAGTGGAGATGGAAACTATGGCTACACCTTC.

The CDR3 DNA follows: TGTGCCAGCACCCAAAGAGGGGGAGGGCCGGATGAGCAGTTCTTC. As protein: CASTQRGGGPDEQFF. The V gene is TRBV5-6, the J gene TRBJ2-1, with a weak D call TRBD2 (7 bases). V lost 6 bases to trimming and J lost 8 bases, with 21 bases between them. Germline V CDR1 and CDR2: SGHDT, YYEEEE. CDR3 length: 15 residues.

The chain carries TRBV7-3 and TRBJ2-1; D possibly corresponds to TRBD1 (5 bases). Germline lookup yields CDR1 SGHTA and CDR2 FQGTGA. Trimming pared 2 bases from V and 5 bases from J, leaving 7 bases between. The CDR3 extends over 13 amino acids. The CDR3 DNA reads as TGTGCCAGCAGCTTACAGGGAAACAATGAGCAGTTCTTC. Protein product: CASSLQGNNEQFF.

The chain combines TRBV2 with TRBJ2-2; D gene unclear. V was trimmed by 4 bases and J by 8 bases, leaving 11 bases between them. CDR3 length equals 13 residues. CDR1 is SNHLY and CDR2 is FYNNEI in the germline V gene. CDR3 residues: CASSGAAAGELFF. As DNA, the CDR3 is TGTGCCAGCAGTGGGGCCGCTGCTGGGGAGCTGTTTTTT.

A few counts support this clone. The J gene is TRBJ2-2, the V gene TRBV4-1; 13 bases line up with TRBD2. V lost 3 bases, J lost 4 bases, and 5 bases stayed unmatched. The CDR3 consists of 17 residues. From germline, CDR1 is MGHRA and CDR2 YSYEKL. The CDR3 is CASSQILAGGLTGELFF. In nucleotides, the CDR3 is TGCGCCAGCAGCCAGATACTAGCGGGGGGGCTCACCGGGGAGCTGTTTTTT.

This rearrangement joins TRBV18 to TRBJ2-1, with TRBD2 as a possible D gene (5 bases). The V end was cut by 2 bases, the J end by 6 bases, with 14 bases between. The V gene's germline CDR1 is KGHSH and CDR2 LQKENI. The CDR3 consists of 15 residues. CDR3 nucleotides: TGTGCCAGCTCACCAACCCCGGTAGGAGGCAATGAGCAGTTCTTC. This translates into CASSPTPVGGNEQFF.

Note on this clone: Sequence at one end of the junction differs from germline and may be a read error. The gene calls are TRBV7-9 and TRBJ2-5, with TRBD1 as a possible D gene (6 bases). The CDR3 runs 17 residues. Looked up from germline, CDR1 is SEHNR and CDR2 is FQNEAQ (reference sequence). The chain's CDR3 is CSSSLLGQKTTKETQYF. Here the CDR3 DNA reads TGTTCCAGCAGCCTACTCGGACAGAAAACTACCAAGGAGACCCAGTACTTC.

The chain joins TRBV19 to TRBJ1-5; 11 nucleotides line up with TRBD1. This CDR3 contains 17 residues. The trim removed 5 bases at V and 7 bases at J, leaving 13 bases unmatched. Germline values: CDR1 LNHDA, CDR2 SQIVND (reference sequence). CDR3: CASSFRPGQGEKQPQHF. As DNA, the CDR3 is TGTGCCAGTAGTTTTAGACCGGGACAGGGGGAAAAGCAGCCCCAGCATTTT.

The rearrangement joins TRBV5-1 to TRBJ1-2; 10 bases match TRBD1. The CDR3 sequence is 15 residues long. Germline V gene data show CDR1 as SGHRS and CDR2 as YFSETQ. Unmatched junction bases numbered 5, after V lost 4 bases and J lost 2 bases. This chain's CDR3 is CASSPRTGGNYGYTF. For the CDR3, the DNA is TGCGCCAGCAGCCCCCGGACAGGGGGAAACTATGGCTACACCTTC.

In DNA form, the CDR3 reads TGCGCCAGCAGCCGCCAGCGGGGGAAGGAAGAGACCCAGTACTTC. This encodes CASSRQRGKEETQYF. The genes are TRBV5-1 and TRBJ2-5; 8 nucleotides match TRBD2. The CDR3 is 15 amino acids. Germline CDR1 reads SGHRS; CDR2 reads YFSETQ. With 4 bases clipped from V and 3 bases from J, the junction kept 8 bases outside the gene matches. Combining the CDR3 with reference TRBV5-1 and TRBJ2-5 gives the whole variable domain KAGVTQTPRYLIKTRGQQVTLSCSPISGHRSVSWYQQTPGQGLQFLFEYFSETQRNKGNFPGRFSGRQFSNSRSEMNVSTLELGDSALYLCASSRQRGKEETQYFGPGTRLLVL.